The rows below give T cell receptor beta chains drawn from one sample of a study of OX40 agonist ivuxolimab in advanced cancers. Only in-frame clones appear in the TCRdb table, and some are missing; sequencing was by immunoSEQ multiplex PCR. The repertoire consists of tens of thousands of clones, with around four fifths occurring once and the leading ten covering about 15%. The sequencing here drew on CD4+ or CD8+ T cells sorted from blood, taken in a trial of the OX40 agonist ivuxolimab. Receptor source: an adult with an advanced solid tumor such as melanoma, head and neck, liver or kidney cancer. CDR3s include the opening cysteine and the closing phenylalanine or tryptophan. The order of the fields is V gene, clone size, J gene, D gene, CDR3 protein, CDR3 DNA. A D gene is named only where the DNA matches it firmly. A clone size is listed for some rows: how often the clone was seen (once, few, many), or a class if it is expanded.

V: TRBV27; size: medium-sized; J: TRBJ1-4; D: .; CDR3: CASSLSWGFEEKLFF; DNA: TGTGCCAGCAGTTTATCGTGGGGTTTTGAAGAAAAACTGTTTTTT
V: TRBV7-9; size: once; J: TRBJ2-3; D: .; CDR3: CASSTTDTQYF; DNA: TGTGCCAGCAGCACTACAGATACGCAGTATTTT
V: TRBV5-4; size: once; J: TRBJ1-4; D: .; CDR3: CASSFSTNEKLFF; DNA: TGTGCCAGCAGCTTCTCAACTAATGAAAAACTGTTTTTT
V: TRBV4-3; size: .; J: TRBJ2-7; D: .; CDR3: CASSQGPPGRGGDEQYF; DNA: TGCGCCAGCAGCCAAGGACCGCCGGGGAGGGGGGGGGACGAGCAGTACTTC
V: TRBV5-4; size: .; J: TRBJ2-2; D: TRBD1; CDR3: CASSFGQGVSGELFF; DNA: TGTGCCAGCAGCTTCGGACAGGGGGTTAGCGGGGAGCTGTTTTTT
V: TRBV7-2; size: .; J: TRBJ1-1; D: .; CDR3: CASSYWGNTEAFF; DNA: TGTGCCAGCAGCTATTGGGGGAACACTGAAGCTTTCTTT
V: TRBV19; size: .; J: TRBJ2-5; D: TRBD2; CDR3: CASSVTSGGPRETQYF; DNA: TGTGCCAGTAGTGTAACTAGCGGGGGGCCTAGGGAGACCCAGTACTTC
V: TRBV9; size: .; J: TRBJ2-2; D: TRBD2; CDR3: CASRGRRGERGTGELFF; DNA: TGTGCCAGCAGGGGCCGGCGGGGGGAGCGAGGGACCGGGGAGCTGTTTTTT
V: TRBV9; size: few; J: TRBJ2-2; D: .; CDR3: CASNPWGAEDTGELFF; DNA: TGTGCCAGCAACCCATGGGGGGCGGAGGACACCGGGGAGCTGTTTTTT
V: TRBV11-2; size: medium-sized; J: TRBJ1-6; D: .; CDR3: CASSSRRSSSPLHF; DNA: TGTGCCAGCAGCTCCCGACGGTCCTCCTCACCCCTCCACTTT
V: TRBV4-3; size: .; J: TRBJ2-5; D: .; CDR3: CASSQGQAIQETQYF; DNA: TGCGCCAGCAGCCAAGGACAGGCCATCCAAGAGACCCAGTACTTC
V: TRBV6-4; size: once; J: TRBJ1-5; D: TRBD1; CDR3: CASMPGTDNQPQHF; DNA: TGTGCCAGCATGCCCGGGACAGATAATCAGCCCCAGCATTTT
V: TRBV7-8; size: .; J: TRBJ2-5; D: .; CDR3: CASSQTTRGPVEETQYF; DNA: TGTGCCAGCAGCCAAACCACCCGGGGGCCTGTGGAAGAGACCCAGTACTTC
V: TRBV4-1; size: .; J: TRBJ1-2; D: TRBD1; CDR3: CASSQWTGDGYTF; DNA: TGCGCCAGCAGCCAATGGACAGGGGACGGCTACACCTTC
V: TRBV4-3; size: once; J: TRBJ2-7; D: .; CDR3: CASSQDIRDFAYEQYF; DNA: TGCGCCAGCAGCCAAGATATCAGGGACTTCGCCTACGAGCAGTACTTC
V: TRBV19; size: medium-sized; J: TRBJ1-3; D: .; CDR3: CASSWAVPGNTIYF; DNA: TGTGCCAGTAGTTGGGCAGTCCCTGGAAACACCATATATTTT
V: TRBV7-9; size: .; J: TRBJ2-1; D: .; CDR3: CASSFDPHNEQFF; DNA: TGTGCCAGCAGCTTTGACCCCCATAATGAGCAGTTCTTC
V: TRBV4-3; size: .; J: TRBJ1-1; D: .; CDR3: CASSQGGATEAFF; DNA: TGCGCCAGCAGCCAAGGGGGGGCGACGGAAGCTTTCTTT
V: TRBV2; size: .; J: TRBJ2-7; D: .; CDR3: CASSGPGRTPAYEQYF; DNA: TGTGCCAGCAGTGGACCGGGACGGACTCCTGCCTACGAGCAGTACTTC
V: TRBV9; size: .; J: TRBJ1-5; D: TRBD1; CDR3: CASSAGEGAGGQPQHF; DNA: TGTGCCAGCAGCGCCGGAGAGGGGGCGGGGGGTCAGCCCCAGCATTTT
V: TRBV5-1; size: large; J: TRBJ2-1; D: TRBD1; CDR3: CASSKSSGTGAPNEQFF; DNA: TGCGCCAGCAGCAAATCTTCCGGGACAGGGGCCCCCAATGAGCAGTTCTTC
V: TRBV7-9; size: once; J: TRBJ1-1; D: TRBD1; CDR3: CASSHDRGGTEAFF; DNA: TGTGCCAGCAGCCATGACAGGGGAGGGACTGAAGCTTTCTTT
V: TRBV9; size: .; J: TRBJ2-1; D: .; CDR3: CASSVEGWTADEQFF; DNA: TGTGCCAGCAGCGTAGAGGGATGGACTGCCGATGAGCAGTTCTTC
V: TRBV10-1; size: .; J: TRBJ2-7; D: .; CDR3: CASSGDIHEQYF; DNA: TGCGCCAGCAGTGGGGACATCCACGAGCAGTACTTC
V: TRBV5-4; size: .; J: TRBJ1-1; D: .; CDR3: CASSSSGALGAFF; DNA: TGTGCCAGCAGCTCTAGTGGGGCCCTTGGGGCTTTCTTT
V: TRBV6-5; size: .; J: TRBJ1-2; D: .; CDR3: CASSVGQGNGYTF; DNA: TGTGCCAGCAGTGTGGGTCAGGGCAATGGCTACACCTTC
V: TRBV5-6; size: .; J: TRBJ2-7; D: TRBD2; CDR3: CASTGGGVEQYF; DNA: TGTGCCAGCACCGGGGGAGGGGTCGAGCAGTACTTC
V: TRBV6-9; size: once; J: TRBJ1-1; D: .; CDR3: CASSHSTEAFF; DNA: TGTGCCAGCAGCCACAGCACTGAAGCTTTCTTT
V: TRBV27; size: .; J: TRBJ1-5; D: .; CDR3: CASSPSGQPQHF; DNA: TGTGCCAGCAGTCCCTCCGGGCAGCCCCAGCATTTT